This entry concerns a single TCR beta chain. Its antigen is unknown. The sample originates from a study of cytomegalovirus exposure and HLA in healthy donors. The CDR3 runs 13 residues. Trimming cost V 7 bases and J 7 bases; bases outside gene matches: 6. Germline V gene data show CDR1 as MNHNY and CDR2 as SVGAGI (reference sequence). Generated by immunoSEQ multiplex PCR, the TCRdb table keeps only in-frame clones and is missing some. The sample shows 250,000 to 400,000 clones, roughly 87% of them seen only once. Study-wide results and limits: The study listed 150 to 200 cytomegalovirus-associated TCR beta chains. The classifier reportedly diagnosed cytomegalovirus status with high sensitivity and specificity.

This TCR was recovered from a man aged 25-40 years in good health and CMV-seronegative. The sequencing sample was made of PBMCs. The genes are TRBV6-6 and TRBJ1-5; 8 bases line up with TRBD1. The CDR3 sequence is CASNRQGKQPQHF. CDR3 DNA: TGTGCCAGCAACAGACAGGGGAAACAGCCCCAGCATTTT.